This TCR beta chain appears in the sequencing data of a study of T cell responses to AZD1222 COVID-19 vaccine. Turning to this clone: The antigen remains undetermined.

This CDR3 is 14 amino acids long. Per germline, CDR1 SGHKS and CDR2 YYEKEE (reference sequence). V was trimmed by 1 base and J by 0 bases, leaving 8 bases between them. General study findings and limits: With dominance at 160-218 and 743-854, vaccine-associated CD4 TCRs spanned spike. Donors in the cohort were predominantly white British and more often female, and clonal diversity was possibly underestimated. Reportedly, nearly half of unique spike TCRs recognized epitopes outside B.1.351/B.1.1.7 mutations. When two AZD1222 doses had been given, Spike-specific TCR breadth and depth rose.

The protocol was immunoSEQ multiplex PCR, while the TCRdb copy is restricted to in-frame clones and leaves out a portion. The top ten clones hold 5% to 7% of a sample with some 120,000 clones, approximately 91% of them seen once. This TCR came from an adult who received the AZD1222 COVID-19 vaccine. The chain has TRBV5-5 and TRBJ2-7, with no clear D. The input for sequencing was peripheral blood, taken 28 days after the second AZD1222 dose. The CDR3 coding sequence is TGTGCCAGCAGCTTGTTGCGGATCTCCTACGAGCAGTACTTC. Its protein product is CASSLLRISYEQYF.